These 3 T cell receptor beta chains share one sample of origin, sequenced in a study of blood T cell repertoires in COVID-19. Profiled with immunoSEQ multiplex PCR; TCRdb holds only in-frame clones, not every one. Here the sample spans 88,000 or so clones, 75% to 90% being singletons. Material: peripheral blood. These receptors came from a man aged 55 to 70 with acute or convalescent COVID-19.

This chain's CDR3 is CASSQPIAGGAATNEKLFF. The CDR3 bases are TGCGCCAGCAGCCAGCCGATCGCGGGCGGGGCTGCAACTAATGAAAAACTGTTTTTT. The rearrangement joins TRBV4-1 to TRBJ1-4; a possible D gene is TRBD1 (5 bases). Trimming pared 3 bases from V and 0 bases from J, leaving 20 bases between. CDR1 and CDR2 (germline): MGHRA, YSYEKL. This CDR3 region has 19 residues.

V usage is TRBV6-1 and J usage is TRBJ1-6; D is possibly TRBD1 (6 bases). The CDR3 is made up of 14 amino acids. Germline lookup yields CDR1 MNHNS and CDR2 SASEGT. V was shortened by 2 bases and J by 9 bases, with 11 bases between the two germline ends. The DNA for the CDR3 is TGTGCCAGCAGTGAATGGGACAAGAGTTCACCCCTCCACTTT. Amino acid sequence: CASSEWDKSSPLHF.

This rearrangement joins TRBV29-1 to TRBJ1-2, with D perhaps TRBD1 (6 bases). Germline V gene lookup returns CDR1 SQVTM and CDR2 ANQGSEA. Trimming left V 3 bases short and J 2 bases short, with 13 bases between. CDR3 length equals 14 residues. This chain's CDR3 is CSVDISGDNYGYTF. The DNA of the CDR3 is TGCAGCGTTGATATTTCAGGGGACAACTATGGCTACACCTTC.